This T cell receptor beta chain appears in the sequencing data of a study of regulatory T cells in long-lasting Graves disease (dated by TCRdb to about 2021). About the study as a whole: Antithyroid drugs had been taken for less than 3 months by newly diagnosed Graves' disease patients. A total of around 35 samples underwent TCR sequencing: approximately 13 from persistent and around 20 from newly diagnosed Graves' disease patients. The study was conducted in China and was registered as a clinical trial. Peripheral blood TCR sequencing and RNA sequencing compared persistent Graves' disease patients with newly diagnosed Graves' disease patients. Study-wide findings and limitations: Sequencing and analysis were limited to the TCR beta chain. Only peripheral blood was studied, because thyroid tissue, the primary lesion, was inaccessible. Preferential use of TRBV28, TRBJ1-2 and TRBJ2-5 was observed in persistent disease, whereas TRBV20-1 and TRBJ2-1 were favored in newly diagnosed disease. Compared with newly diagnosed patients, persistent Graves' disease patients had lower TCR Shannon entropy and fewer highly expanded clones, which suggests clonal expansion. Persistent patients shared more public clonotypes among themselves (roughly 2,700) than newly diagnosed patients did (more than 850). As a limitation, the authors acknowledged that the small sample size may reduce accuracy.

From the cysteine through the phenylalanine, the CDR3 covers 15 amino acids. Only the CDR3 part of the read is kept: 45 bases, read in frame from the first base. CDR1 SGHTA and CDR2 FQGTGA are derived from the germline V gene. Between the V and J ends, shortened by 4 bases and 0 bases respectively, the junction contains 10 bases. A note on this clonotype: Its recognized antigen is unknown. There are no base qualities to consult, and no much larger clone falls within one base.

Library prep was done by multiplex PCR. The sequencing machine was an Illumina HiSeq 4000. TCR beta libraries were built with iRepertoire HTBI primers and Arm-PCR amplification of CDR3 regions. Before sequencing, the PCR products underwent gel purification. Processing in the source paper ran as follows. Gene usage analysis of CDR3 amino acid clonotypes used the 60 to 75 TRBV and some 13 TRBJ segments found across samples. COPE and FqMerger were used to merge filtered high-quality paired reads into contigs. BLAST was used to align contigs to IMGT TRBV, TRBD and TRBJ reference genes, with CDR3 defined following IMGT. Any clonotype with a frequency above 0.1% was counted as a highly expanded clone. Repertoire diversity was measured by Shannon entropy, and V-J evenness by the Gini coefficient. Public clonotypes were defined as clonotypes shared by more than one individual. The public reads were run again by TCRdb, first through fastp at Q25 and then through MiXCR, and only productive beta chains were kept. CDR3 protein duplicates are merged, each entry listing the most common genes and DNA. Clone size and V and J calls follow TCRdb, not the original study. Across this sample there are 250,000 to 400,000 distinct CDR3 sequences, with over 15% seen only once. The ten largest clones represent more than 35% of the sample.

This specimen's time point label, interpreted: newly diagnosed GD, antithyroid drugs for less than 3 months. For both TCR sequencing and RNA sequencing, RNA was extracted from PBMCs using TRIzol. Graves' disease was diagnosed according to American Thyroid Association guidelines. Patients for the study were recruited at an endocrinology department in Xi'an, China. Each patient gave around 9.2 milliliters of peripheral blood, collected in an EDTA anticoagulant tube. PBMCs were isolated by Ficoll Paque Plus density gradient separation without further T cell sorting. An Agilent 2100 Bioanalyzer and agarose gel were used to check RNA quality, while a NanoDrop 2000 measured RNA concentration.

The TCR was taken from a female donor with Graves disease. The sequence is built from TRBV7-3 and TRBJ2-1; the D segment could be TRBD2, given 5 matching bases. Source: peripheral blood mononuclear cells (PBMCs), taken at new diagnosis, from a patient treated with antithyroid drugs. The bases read TGTGCCAGCAGCTCCAGAGGGAGCTCCTACAATGAGCAGTTCTTC. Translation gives CASSSRGSSYNEQFF.